This paragraph covers one T cell receptor (beta chain) sequence. The V gene end was trimmed by 6 bases and the J gene end by 5 bases; junction bases not matched to a gene: 8. Germline V gene data show CDR1 as MDHEN and CDR2 as SYDVKM. The CDR3 runs 14 residues. This specimen comes from a study of PD-L1 blockade in urothelial cancer. About the research overall: Timepoints chosen for blood analysis were 3 weeks (second dose) and 6 weeks after treatment start.

Indicated time point: peripheral blood 6 weeks after treatment start. Sequencing was performed with immunoSEQ multiplex PCR; in TCRdb, only in-frame clones are kept and a portion is missing. The table lists 120,000 or so clones, roughly 82% of them singletons, with 2.4% in the top ten. The chain combines TRBV28 with TRBJ2-7; TRBD1 matches at 9 bases. This specimen consisted of PBMCs, obtained around atezolizumab (anti-PD-L1) treatment. This TCR came from a man aged 45 to 65 with urothelial cancer. CDR3 DNA: TGTGCCAGCAGCTCCTACAGGGGGCGGGACGAGCAGTACTTC. It encodes CASSSYRGRDEQYF.